This T cell receptor beta chain was identified in a study of OX40 agonist ivuxolimab in advanced cancers. Study context: Three dose-escalation patients had partial responses: one with hepatocellular carcinoma and two with cutaneous melanoma.

This clone was picked up a small number of times. Looked up from germline, CDR1 is SGDLS and CDR2 is YYNGEE. The CDR3 covers 16 residues. V shed 4 bases and J 0 bases; nucleotides not matched to a gene: 6. Measured with immunoSEQ multiplex PCR; TCRdb has only the in-frame clones, and not every one. The sample has about 56,000 clones, about 85% seen once. Sequencing was performed on CD4+ or CD8+ T cells sorted from blood, taken in a trial of the OX40 agonist ivuxolimab. The chain employs TRBV9 and TRBJ2-3, with TRBD2 identical over 9 bases. This TCR was recovered from an adult with an advanced solid tumor such as melanoma, head and neck, liver or kidney cancer. As DNA, the CDR3 is TGTGCCAGCAGCTCAAGTAGCGGGGGTAGCACAGATACGCAGTATTTT. This translates into CASSSSSGGSTDTQYF.